What follows are 5 T cell receptor beta chains derived from one specimen sequenced in a study of T-cell reconstitution after alpha-beta-depleted transplantation in children. Molecular barcoding with unique molecular identifiers was used for the TCRbeta library. One entry per CDR3 protein results from TCRdb running MiXCR on the PCR reads. In the table there are some 200,000 distinct CDR3 sequences, about 8.2% of which are singletons. This material consisted of PBMCs, mostly from graft donor cells, taken 360 days after TCRalphabeta/CD19-depleted stem cell transplant. Every receptor here comes from a male patient aged 2 to 9 who had a stem cell transplant for acute myeloid leukemia, so the T cells may come from the graft donor.

This clonotype was seen ten or more times. This chain connects TRBV15 to TRBJ2-7; 9 nucleotides agree with TRBD1. Unmatched junction bases numbered 10, after V lost 0 bases and J lost 7 bases. The CDR3 contains 16 residues. Looked up from germline, CDR1 is LNHNV and CDR2 is YYDKDF (reference sequence). CDR3 protein: CATSRDRGTGIREQYF. As DNA, the CDR3 is TGTGCCACCAGCAGAGATCGCGGGACAGGGATCCGGGAGCAGTACTTC.

On this clonotype itself: With a much larger clone just one base away, this may be a read error. This sequence joins TRBV5-1 and TRBJ2-2; D might be TRBD2 (5 bases). Germline loops: CDR1 SGHRS, CDR2 YFSETQ. The V gene lost 6 bases and the J gene lost 4 bases, with 16 bases spanning the gap. The CDR3 is 15 residues long. DNA of the CDR3: TGCGCCAGCACCCCGGATGTGAGGGTCACCGGGGAGCTGTTTTTT. This translates into CASTPDVRVTGELFF.

This clonotype has more than one count but fewer than ten. V usage is TRBV7-8 and J usage is TRBJ2-3; D gene ambiguous. V was pared by 6 bases and J by 6 bases, with 10 bases between. Germline-derived CDR1 and CDR2 are SGHVS and FQNEAQ. The CDR3 sequence is 12 residues long. The CDR3 nucleotides are TGTGCCAGCAGACCTACGGTGGATACGCAGTATTTT. Translation gives CASRPTVDTQYF.

The table lists this clonotype with many counts. The chain couples TRBV12-3 or TRBV12-4 to TRBJ2-7; D is possibly TRBD2 (5 bases). V gave up 2 bases and J gave up 0 bases, with 11 bases separating them. CDR3 length: 15 residues. The CDR3 region has the DNA TGTGCCAGCAGTTTAAAGCGGCGGAGCTCCTACGAGCAGTACTTC. Protein product: CASSLKRRSSYEQYF.

This clonotype appeared many times. The CDR3 sequence is CATSPGTAYGYTF. Written as DNA, the CDR3 is TGTGCCACCAGCCCCGGGACAGCCTATGGCTACACCTTC. The chain has TRBV15 and TRBJ1-2; 7 bases line up with TRBD1. Trimming took 5 bases from V and 4 from J; bases not matched to a gene: 4. The length of the CDR3 is 13 residues. Germline V gives CDR1 LNHNV, CDR2 YYDKDF (reference sequence).